A selection of T cell receptor beta chains follows, all from one sample in a study of CD8 T cells in ankylosing spondylitis. TCRdb reprocessed the 5' RACE reads via MiXCR and lists one record per CDR3 protein. Among fewer than 550,000 distinct CDR3 sequences listed, approximately 5.3% were seen once. Sequencing was done on a sample of blood, either unsorted or a sorted T cell fraction (not recorded which). The receptors stem from a male donor with ankylosing spondylitis. Each CDR3 is given with its conserved first and last residue. D genes are given only for firm matches. Sizes are listed as once, few, many or a size class.

TRBV29-1	TRBJ2-5	-	many	TGCAGCGTACAGGGTTGGGAGACCCAGTACTTC	CSVQGWETQYF
TRBV4-2	TRBJ1-2	-	many	TGTGCCAGCAGCCAAGGGGGTTCGTATGGCTACACCTTC	CASSQGGSYGYTF
TRBV12-3/TRBV12-4	TRBJ2-2	TRBD2	many	TGTGCCAGCAGGATAGCGGGGGGGGGCACCGGGGAGCTGTTTTTT	CASRIAGGGTGELFF
TRBV28	TRBJ1-2	-	many	TGTGCCAGCAGCACGACAGCTTACTATGGCTACACCTTC	CASSTTAYYGYTF
TRBV21-1	TRBJ1-5	-	many	TGTGCCAGCAGCAAAGGGACAAAAGATCAGCCCCAGCATTTT	CASSKGTKDQPQHF
TRBV20-1	TRBJ1-1	TRBD1	few	TGCAGTGCCAACTACAGGGGGCGGCGACTGGACACTGAAGCTTTCTTT	CSANYRGRRLDTEAFF
TRBV5-1	TRBJ2-5	-	many	TGCGCCAGCAGCTTGCCCAGGGGATATGAGACCCAGTACTTC	CASSLPRGYETQYF
TRBV3-1	TRBJ2-7	TRBD2	once	TGTGCCTCCACCCCCCGCTTCGGACTAGCGGGACTGTACGAGCAGTACTTC	CASTPRFGLAGLYEQYF
TRBV5-4	TRBJ2-3	-	many	TGTGCCAGCAGTTCGTTTGACGGGGGAACGCGGTACACAGATACGCAGTATTTT	CASSSFDGGTRYTDTQYF
TRBV29-1	TRBJ1-2	TRBD1	many	TGCAGCGCCCAGCCCCTGGACAGGCCTAACTATGGCTACACCTTC	CSAQPLDRPNYGYTF
TRBV11-2	TRBJ2-3	-	many	TGTGCCAGCAGCTTCGAGGGCCTTACAGATACGCAGTATTTT	CASSFEGLTDTQYF
TRBV7-3	TRBJ2-1	TRBD2	many	TGTGCCAGCAGCTTGTCTAGCGGGGGGTGGAATGAGCAGTTCTTC	CASSLSSGGWNEQFF
TRBV7-9	TRBJ2-1	TRBD1	many	TGTGCCAGCAGCCCGGGACAGCCCGGCCATGAGCAGTTCTTC	CASSPGQPGHEQFF
TRBV29-1	TRBJ2-3	TRBD2	many	TGCAGCTTCCACCGACTAGCGGGAGCAACAGATACGCAGTATTTT	CSFHRLAGATDTQYF
TRBV20-1	TRBJ2-5	TRBD2	many	TGCAGTGCTAGAGAGAGACTAGCGGGGGTAGCCGGGGAGACCCAGTACTTC	CSARERLAGVAGETQYF
TRBV6-1	TRBJ2-5	-	many	TGTGCCAGCAGTGTCAAGTACCAAGAGACCCAGTACTTC	CASSVKYQETQYF
TRBV7-6	TRBJ2-1	-	many	TGTGCCAGCAGCTTAGCCAGGGCGGCCTCCTACAATGAGCAGTTCTTC	CASSLARAASYNEQFF
TRBV4-3	TRBJ2-1	TRBD1	many	TGCGCCAGCAGCCAAGATCGTGGGACAGGGGTCAATGAGCAGTTCTTC	CASSQDRGTGVNEQFF
TRBV27	TRBJ2-5	-	many	TGTGCCACCACGGAGACCCAGTACTTC	CATTETQYF